This T cell receptor (beta chain) was sequenced in a study of identifying expanded T cells in peripheral blood. Whole-study results and caveats: Over approximately two and four weeks, about 15 and 19 clones changed, versus around 1.3 between replicates.

Germline V gene sequence: CDR1 MDHEN, CDR2 SYDVKM. The CDR3 runs to 13 residues. Between the trimmed V and J ends, which lost 4 bases and 6 bases, there was a span of 9 bases. Comments on this clone: Its antigen remains unknown.

The table came from immunoSEQ multiplex PCR; TCRdb's copy has only in-frame clones and leaves some out. The sample records tens of thousands of clones, 80% to 85% being singletons. The chain carries TRBV28 and TRBJ2-2; tentatively, D is TRBD1 (6 bases). This clonotype originated in a person aged 18-70 years in good health. What was sequenced was blood. CDR3 sequence (DNA): TGTGCCAGCAGTTCTGCAGGGGCCGGGGAGCTGTTTTTT. It is translated as CASSSAGAGELFF.